The clone carrying this T cell receptor beta chain was detected only a few times. The data were taken from a study of T cell clones after liver transplantation. Across the whole study: As an antigen-independent comparator, third-party-reactive TCRbeta sequences came from pre-transplant mixed lymphocyte reactions.

Sequencing used immunoSEQ multiplex PCR; TCRdb keeps in-frame clones, though not all of them. The sample lists 8,400 or so clones; over 70% were seen once. The CDR3 runs 14 residues. The germline V gene has CDR1 SEHNR and CDR2 FQNEAQ (reference sequence). Losses at the gene ends were 5 bases for V and 2 bases for J; bases not matched to a gene: 6. Unstimulated PBMCs were sorted into CD3+CD4+ and CD3+CD8+ populations. The sample consisted of CD8+ T cells from blood, taken before liver transplant. The rearrangement links TRBV7-9 to TRBJ2-7; 7 bases align to TRBD2. The sequence was obtained from a human donor who received a liver transplant. CDR3 in amino acids: CASSPSGDPYEQYF. In DNA form, the CDR3 reads TGTGCCAGCAGCCCGAGCGGGGACCCCTACGAGCAGTACTTC.